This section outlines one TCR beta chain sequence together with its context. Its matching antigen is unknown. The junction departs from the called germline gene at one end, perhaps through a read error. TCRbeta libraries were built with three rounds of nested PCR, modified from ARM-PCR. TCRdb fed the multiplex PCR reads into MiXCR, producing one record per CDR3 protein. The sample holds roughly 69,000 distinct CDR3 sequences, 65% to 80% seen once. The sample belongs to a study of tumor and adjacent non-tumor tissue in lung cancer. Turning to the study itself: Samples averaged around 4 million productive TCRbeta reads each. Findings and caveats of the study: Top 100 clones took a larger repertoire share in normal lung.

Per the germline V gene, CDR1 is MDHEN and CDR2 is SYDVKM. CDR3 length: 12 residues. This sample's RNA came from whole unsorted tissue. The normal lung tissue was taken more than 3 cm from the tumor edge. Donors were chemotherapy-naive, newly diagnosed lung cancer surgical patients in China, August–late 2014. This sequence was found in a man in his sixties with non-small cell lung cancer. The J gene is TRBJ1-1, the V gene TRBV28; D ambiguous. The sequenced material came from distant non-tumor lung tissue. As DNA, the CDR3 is TGTGCCACCAGTCTCTTATACACTAAAGCTTTCTTT. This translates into CATSLLYTKAFF.